The clone carrying this T cell receptor (beta chain) was seen a handful of times. Its target is not known. This record comes from a study of type 1 and type 2 diabetes patients. The overall study: From PBMCs, CD4+ and CD8+ T cells were isolated by magnetic microbeads. Sequencing for the whole study yielded 15 million to 20 million paired-end reads.

Germline V gives CDR1 SGHRS, CDR2 YFSETQ. Trimming stripped 4 bases from V and 3 bases from J, with 14 bases between. CDR3 length: 14 amino acids. Points from the study as a whole: Type 2 diabetes repertoires were more diverse than type 1 diabetes repertoires.

Amplification started from genomic DNA. A primer set of 30 forward and 13 reverse primers amplified the CDR3. In TCRdb, the multiplex PCR reads were re-called with MiXCR into one record per CDR3 protein. This sample has about 270,000 distinct CDR3 sequences, with roughly 50% found just once. The clonotype comes from a man aged 18 to 29 with type 2 diabetes. The sequencing input was peripheral blood mononuclear cells (PBMCs). The chain joins TRBV5-1 to TRBJ2-7; D uncertain. Here the CDR3 DNA reads TGCGCCAGCAGCATAGGGATGACGGGCTACGAGCAGTACTTC. Translated, it gives CASSIGMTGYEQYF.